Listed here are 32 T cell receptor beta chains from one sample, sequenced in a study of beta chain features in type 1 diabetes. Reverse transcription of all isolated RNA meant that expressed TCRB transcripts were sequenced. Clones were sequenced by immunoSEQ multiplex PCR, and TCRdb holds only the in-frame ones, with some missing. The sample contains around 240,000 clones, about 70% of which appear only once. Sequenced material: naive CD4+ T cells from blood. Every receptor here comes from a man aged 30 to 39 in good health.

This clone was observed a few times. Other DNA sequences within the sample encode an identical CDR3. The chain combines TRBV30 with TRBJ2-5, with a weak D call TRBD2 (5 bases). Germline V lookup: CDR1 GTSNPN, CDR2 SVGIG (reference sequence). CDR3 length: 12 amino acids. The V end was cut by 3 bases, the J end by 5 bases, with 10 bases between. The CDR3 is CAWSPGGETQYF. CDR3 sequence (DNA): TGTGCCTGGAGCCCCGGAGGCGAGACCCAGTACTTC.

The rearrangement uses TRBV13 and TRBJ2-7, with 8 bases identical to TRBD1. The V and J ends lost 5 bases and 1 base, in that order; junction bases with no gene match: 4. Germline CDR1 is PRHDT and CDR2 is FYEKMQ (reference sequence). CDR3 length: 14 amino acids. In nucleotides, the CDR3 is TGTGCCAGCAGCCGGACAGGGCTTTCCTACGAGCAGTACTTC. The encoded protein is CASSRTGLSYEQYF.

V gene TRBV9 combines with J gene TRBJ2-7; 8 nucleotides match TRBD1. The CDR3 length is 16 residues. Germline V gene data show CDR1 as SGDLS and CDR2 as YYNGEE. V gave up 2 bases and J gave up 3 bases; unmatched junction bases: 10. As DNA, the CDR3 is TGTGCCAGCAGCGTGGGACCGGGACAGGATTTCTACGAGCAGTACTTC. Translating gives CASSVGPGQDFYEQYF.

The chain uses TRBV18 and TRBJ1-1; D gene unclear. CDR3 length: 14 residues. Germline CDR1 is KGHSH and CDR2 is LQKENI. Trimming cost V 0 bases and J 1 base, with 6 bases left between them. CDR3 sequence: CASSPPGGNTEAFF. For the CDR3, the DNA is TGTGCCAGCTCACCACCGGGAGGGAACACTGAAGCTTTCTTT. Variable domain in full (rest from reference TRBV18 and TRBJ1-1): NAGVMQNPRHLVRRRGQEARLRCSPMKGHSHVYWYRQLPEEGLKFMVYLQKENIIDESGMPKERFSAEFPKEGPSILRIQQVVRGDSAAYFCASSPPGGNTEAFFGQGTRLTVV.

This chain joins TRBV9 and TRBJ2-7, with D possibly TRBD1 on 5 matching bases. This CDR3 has 14 amino acids. The germline V and J ends were trimmed by 4 bases and 2 bases, with 13 bases remaining between them. CDR1 and CDR2 from the germline V gene are SGDLS and YYNGEE. The CDR3 here is CASSQTGTPYEQYF. The CDR3 region has the DNA TGTGCCAGCAGCCAAACAGGTACCCCCTACGAGCAGTACTTC.

This clone showed up just a few times. This chain uses TRBV7-9 with TRBJ2-1; D not resolved. Germline V gene lookup returns CDR1 SEHNR and CDR2 FQNEAQ (reference sequence). This CDR3 region has 13 residues. V was cut by 5 bases and J by 12 bases, with 17 bases left in between. This CDR3 reads CASSRAIGQGQFF. The CDR3 DNA follows: TGTGCCAGCAGCCGGGCCATCGGCCAAGGGCAGTTCTTC.

The V gene is TRBV7-9, the J gene TRBJ1-1, with no clear D. CDR1 is SEHNR and CDR2 is FQNEAQ in the germline V gene (reference sequence). There are 13 residues in the CDR3. Between the trimmed V and J ends, which lost 6 bases and 3 bases, there was a span of 11 bases. As DNA, the CDR3 is TGTGCCAGCAGGCTGACTGGGGACACTGAAGCTTTCTTT. Translating it yields CASRLTGDTEAFF.

V usage is TRBV29-1 and J usage is TRBJ2-5; 9 nucleotides match TRBD1. The CDR3 has 13 amino acids. From germline, CDR1 is SQVTM and CDR2 ANQGSEA. V trimming: 7 bases; J trimming: 4 bases; junction bases outside the gene matches: 7. The CDR3 reads CSGATGGAETQYF. The CDR3 DNA follows: TGCAGCGGTGCCACAGGGGGCGCAGAGACCCAGTACTTC. The whole variable domain, filled in from reference TRBV29-1 and TRBJ2-5, reads SAVISQKPSRDICQRGTSLTIQCQVDSQVTMMFWYRQQPGQSLTLIATANQGSEATYESGFVIDKFPISRPNLTFSTLTVSNMSPEDSSIYLCSGATGGAETQYFGPGTRLLVL.

This chain uses TRBV30 with TRBJ1-1; D is uncertain. The V gene's germline CDR1 is GTSNPN and CDR2 SVGIG (reference sequence). The CDR3 is made up of 11 amino acids. The ends were cut back, 3 bases at V and 6 bases at J, with 8 bases in the middle. The CDR3, as DNA: TGTGCCTGGAGGGCCAGAGCTGAAGCTTTCTTT. Encoded protein: CAWRARAEAFF. The complete variable domain, with remaining parts taken from reference TRBV30 and TRBJ1-1, reads SQTIHQWPATLVQPVGSPLSLECTVEGTSNPNLYWYRQAAGRGLQLLFYSVGIGQISSEVPQNLSASRPQDRQFILSSKKLLLSDSGFYLCAWRARAEAFFGQGTRLTVV.

The chain employs TRBV7-2 and TRBJ2-5; D may be TRBD2 (6 bases). Trimming removed 6 bases from V and 2 bases from J, with 10 bases in between. This CDR3 has 13 amino acids. Germline assignment: CDR1 SGHTA and CDR2 FQGNSA. The CDR3 DNA is TGTGCCAGCAGACTAGCCGGACAAGAGACCCAGTACTTC. Translated: CASRLAGQETQYF.

The chain employs TRBV7-2 and TRBJ2-2; TRBD1 agrees at 8 bases. This CDR3 has 16 amino acids. Germline V gives CDR1 SGHTA, CDR2 FQGNSA. Trimming cost V 1 base and J 5 bases; bases outside gene matches: 6. DNA of the CDR3: TGTGCCAGCAGCTTAGGGCAGGGGGCGCGAACCGGGGAGCTGTTTTTT. Amino acids: CASSLGQGARTGELFF.

The chain employs TRBV27 and TRBJ2-3; 7 bases fit TRBD2. CDR1 and CDR2 from the germline V gene are MNHEY and SMNVEV (reference sequence). Losses at the gene ends were 2 bases for V and 0 bases for J; bases not matched to a gene: 5. The CDR3 is made up of 16 amino acids. The CDR3 DNA follows: TGTGCCAGCAGTTTAGGGCTAGCGGTTAGCACAGATACGCAGTATTTT. Translating gives CASSLGLAVSTDTQYF.

This clone has just a few counts. CDR3 nucleotides: TGTGCCTGGAGTGTACAGTCAGGGGATGGCTACACCTTC. It yields the protein CAWSVQSGDGYTF. The rearrangement joins TRBV30 to TRBJ1-2, with D possibly being TRBD1 (6 bases). The germline gives CDR1 GTSNPN, CDR2 SVGIG (reference sequence). Between the trimmed V and J ends, which lost 0 bases and 6 bases, there was a span of 11 bases. The CDR3 contains 13 residues.

Comments on this clone: Other DNA sequences within the sample encode an identical CDR3. The CDR3 sequence: CAWSTRGDQPQHF. CDR3 DNA: TGTGCCTGGAGTACCAGGGGCGATCAGCCCCAGCATTTT. The chain uses TRBV30 and TRBJ1-5; tentatively, D is TRBD1 (6 bases). CDR1 and CDR2 from the germline V gene are GTSNPN and SVGIG (reference sequence). This CDR3 region has 13 residues. The V end lost 2 bases, the J end lost 5 bases, and 10 bases lay between the germline ends. Supplemented by reference TRBV30 and TRBJ1-5, the full variable domain reads SQTIHQWPATLVQPVGSPLSLECTVEGTSNPNLYWYRQAAGRGLQLLFYSVGIGQISSEVPQNLSASRPQDRQFILSSKKLLLSDSGFYLCAWSTRGDQPQHFGDGTRLSIL.

V usage is TRBV6-1 and J usage is TRBJ2-3; TRBD1 aligns across 7 bases. The CDR3 length is 14 residues. J lost 2 bases, V lost 6 bases, and 5 bases had no gene match. Per the germline V gene, CDR1 is MNHNS and CDR2 is SASEGT. The CDR3 sequence is CASSRQGFTDTQYF. The DNA for the CDR3 is TGTGCCAGCAGCAGACAGGGATTCACAGATACGCAGTATTTT.

The chain uses TRBV28 and TRBJ2-5; TRBD2 is a possible D gene (5 bases). The V gene lost 3 bases and the J gene lost 1 base, with 12 bases spanning the gap. CDR3 length: 15 residues. Germline V gene data show CDR1 as MDHEN and CDR2 as SYDVKM. The CDR3 DNA is TGTGCCAGCAGTTTCGAATCAGCGGCCCAAGAGACCCAGTACTTC. This sequence encodes CASSFESAAQETQYF.

This rearrangement joins TRBV6-6 to TRBJ2-3; the D is unclear. This CDR3 comprises 14 residues. CDR1 and CDR2 (germline): MNHNY, SVGAGI (reference sequence). The V and J ends lost 2 bases and 2 bases respectively, with 8 bases between them. This CDR3 is CASSYKWDTDTQYF. DNA for the CDR3: TGTGCCAGCAGTTACAAGTGGGACACAGATACGCAGTATTTT.

This chain joins TRBV30 and TRBJ1-2; D not resolved. CDR3 length: 12 residues. Germline CDR1 and CDR2: GTSNPN and SVGIG (reference sequence). V lost 3 bases to trimming and J lost 8 bases, with 13 bases between them. The chain's CDR3 is CAWSLGPGGYTF. CDR3 bases: TGTGCCTGGAGCCTGGGCCCGGGAGGCTACACCTTC.

The chain couples TRBV28 to TRBJ2-7; D may be TRBD2 (6 bases). Between the trimmed V and J ends, which lost 7 bases and 0 bases, there was a span of 10 bases. CDR1 is MDHEN and CDR2 is SYDVKM in the germline V gene. CDR3 size: 13 residues. The CDR3 DNA reads as TGTGCCAGCAATGGCGGGAACTCCTACGAGCAGTACTTC. Its translation: CASNGGNSYEQYF.

Note on this clone: The identical CDR3 is also encoded by other nucleotide sequences in the sample. The rearrangement links TRBV30 to TRBJ1-2; D gene ambiguous. The V end was cut by 0 bases, the J end by 7 bases, with 6 bases between. Germline V gene sequence: CDR1 GTSNPN, CDR2 SVGIG (reference sequence). This CDR3 contains 11 residues. As DNA, the CDR3 is TGTGCCTGGAGTGTCGGGGTTGGCTACACCTTC. Residues: CAWSVGVGYTF.

The rearrangement links TRBV30 to TRBJ2-5; D possibly matches TRBD1 or TRBD2 (5 bases each). The germline V gene has CDR1 GTSNPN and CDR2 SVGIG (reference sequence). Trimming removed 5 bases at V and 3 bases at J, with 13 bases between. The CDR3 consists of 13 residues. CDR3 in amino acids: CAWGARGKETQYF. For the CDR3, the DNA is TGTGCCTGGGGGGCGAGAGGGAAAGAGACCCAGTACTTC.

The CDR3 loop reads CATWAEQETQYF. The CDR3 DNA sequence: TGTGCCACTTGGGCAGAGCAAGAGACCCAGTACTTC. This rearrangement joins TRBV7-9 to TRBJ2-5; D is uncertain. V lost 10 bases to trimming and J lost 2 bases, with 11 bases between them. The CDR3 is 12 amino acids. Looked up from germline, CDR1 is SEHNR and CDR2 is FQNEAQ (reference sequence). The full variable domain, with the rest looked up from reference TRBV7-9 and TRBJ2-5, is DTGVSQNPRHKITKRGQNVTFRCDPISEHNRLYWYRQTLGQGPEFLTYFQNEAQLEKSRLLSDRFSAERPKGSFSTLEIQRTEQGDSAMYLCATWAEQETQYFGPGTRLLVL.

The chain recombines TRBV11-2 with TRBJ2-4, with 7 bases aligning to TRBD1. The CDR3 has 16 residues. Losses at the gene ends were 1 base for V and 2 bases for J; bases not matched to a gene: 5. Per germline, CDR1 SGHAT and CDR2 FQNNGV. The CDR3 coding sequence is TGTGCCAGCAGCTTAGCTGACAGGGAGACCAAAAACATTCAGTACTTC. Protein: CASSLADRETKNIQYF.

A few counts support this clone. The J gene is TRBJ1-3, the V gene TRBV29-1, with unresolved D. CDR1 SQVTM and CDR2 ANQGSEA come from the germline V gene. CDR3 length equals 12 residues. Trimming removed 2 bases from V and 0 bases from J, with 2 bases in between. The DNA of the CDR3 is TGCAGCGTTGAAAGCTCTGGAAACACCATATATTTT. This codes for CSVESSGNTIYF.

The rearrangement uses TRBV20-1 and TRBJ2-7; D is perhaps TRBD1 (6 bases). Germline values: CDR1 DFQATT, CDR2 SNEGSKA (reference sequence). V was cut by 5 bases and J by 9 bases, with 14 bases left in between. This CDR3 comprises 11 residues. The CDR3 DNA reads as TGCAGTGCTCGTACAGGGAGCTCGCAGTACTTC. Translated: CSARTGSSQYF.

The chain carries TRBV29-1 and TRBJ2-1; D remains unclear. This CDR3 is 14 amino acids long. Trimming stripped 6 bases from V and 0 bases from J, with 12 bases between. Germline assignment: CDR1 SQVTM and CDR2 ANQGSEA. The DNA of the CDR3 is TGCAGCGTGTATCAGCAGAGCTCCTACAATGAGCAGTTCTTC. Its protein product is CSVYQQSSYNEQFF.

The DNA of the CDR3 is TGTGCCAGTAGCCCAGAGTTACTAAGAGCCAAAAACATTCAGTACTTC. It specifies CASSPELLRAKNIQYF. The chain uses TRBV19 and TRBJ2-4; D unresolved. Germline lookup yields CDR1 LNHDA and CDR2 SQIVND (reference sequence). The V end lost 6 bases, the J end lost 0 bases, and 15 bases lay between the germline ends. The CDR3 has 16 residues.

V and J are TRBV4-3 and TRBJ2-7; D remains unclear. In germline, CDR1 is LGHNA, CDR2 YSLEER. V was pared by 1 base and J by 7 bases, with 17 bases between. The CDR3 is 15 amino acids. CDR3 DNA sequence: TGCGCCAGCAGCCAAGCTTTGGGCCTCCTTGAAGAGCAGTACTTC. Protein product: CASSQALGLLEEQYF.

This clone was seen a handful of times. The chain uses TRBV11-2 and TRBJ2-3, with D perhaps assigned TRBD1 or TRBD2 (5 bases each). CDR1 is SGHAT, CDR2 FQNNGV, per germline. Trimming left V 0 bases short and J 0 bases short, with 7 bases between. The CDR3 spans 15 residues. The CDR3 nucleotides are TGTGCCAGCAGCTTAGAGGGACGGAGCACAGATACGCAGTATTTT. This gives the protein CASSLEGRSTDTQYF.

The chain is built from TRBV30 and TRBJ1-1; 7 bases fit TRBD1. The CDR3 is 13 amino acids. The ends lost 3 bases at V and 0 bases at J; junction bases unmatched: 1. The germline V gene has CDR1 GTSNPN and CDR2 SVGIG (reference sequence). CDR3 nucleotides: TGTGCCTGGAGGGGACAGATGAACACTGAAGCTTTCTTT. It is translated as CAWRGQMNTEAFF.

Points on this clone: Other DNA sequences within the sample encode an identical CDR3. V usage is TRBV2 and J usage is TRBJ2-3; no firm D call. This CDR3 is built from 11 residues. Germline V lookup: CDR1 SNHLY, CDR2 FYNNEI. Trimming removed 7 bases at V and 3 bases at J, with 5 bases between. The CDR3 is CASTSTDTQYF. Here the CDR3 DNA reads TGTGCCAGCACTTCGACAGATACGCAGTATTTT.

CDR3 amino acids: CASSVEGLAAYEQYF. The CDR3 nucleotides read TGTGCCAGCAGCGTAGAGGGACTAGCGGCCTACGAGCAGTACTTC. The J gene is TRBJ2-7, the V gene TRBV9, with 11 nucleotides matching TRBD2. The CDR3 covers 15 residues. V was clipped by 0 bases and J by 2 bases; unmatched bases: 1. Germline lookup yields CDR1 SGDLS and CDR2 YYNGEE.